This is a list of T cell receptor beta chains from one sample in a study of cytomegalovirus exposure and HLA in healthy donors. Assay: immunoSEQ multiplex PCR; the TCRdb copy retains only in-frame clones and omits some. The table records about 190,000 clones, roughly 84% of them present only once. What was sequenced was PBMCs. The receptors stem from a woman aged 18-29 years in good health and CMV-seropositive. Each CDR3 is given with its conserved first and last residue. D genes are given only for firm matches. The size field is filled for only some rows; it gives once, few, many or a size class.

>TRBD2|TRBJ2-7|.|TRBV4-2
CASSQAGVTYEQYF
TGTGCCAGCAGCCAGGCGGGGGTTACCTACGAGCAGTACTTC
>TRBD1|TRBJ1-6|.|TRBV4-1
CASSPRQGDLALHF
TGCGCCAGCAGCCCCCGACAGGGAGATTTGGCCCTCCACTTT
>.|TRBJ2-1|.|TRBV5-1
CASSLANGLSEQFF
TGCGCCAGCAGCTTGGCGAACGGACTCAGTGAGCAGTTCTTC
>TRBD1|TRBJ1-4|.|TRBV9
CASSVQGGGEKLFF
TGTGCCAGCAGCGTCCAGGGGGGTGGTGAAAAACTGTTTTTT
>.|TRBJ1-5|.|TRBV7-8
CASSLGVGGNQPQHF
TGTGCCAGCAGCTTAGGAGTTGGTGGCAATCAGCCCCAGCATTTT
>TRBD1|TRBJ1-1|.|TRBV29-1
CSVERGRVSEAFF
TGCAGCGTTGAAAGGGGGCGCGTATCTGAAGCTTTCTTT
>.|TRBJ2-3|.|TRBV27
CASSLSIGGADTQYF
TGTGCCAGCAGTTTATCGATCGGGGGAGCAGATACGCAGTATTTT
>TRBD1|TRBJ1-1|.|TRBV15
CATSREQGMTEAFF
TGTGCCACCAGCAGAGAACAGGGGATGACTGAAGCTTTCTTT
>.|TRBJ2-6|once|TRBV4-2
CASSQEAPGANVLTF
TGTGCCAGCAGCCAAGAGGCCCCGGGGGCCAACGTCCTGACTTTC
>.|TRBJ2-1|few|TRBV6-6
CASSYETSSYNEQFF
TGTGCCAGCAGTTATGAGACTAGCTCCTACAATGAGCAGTTCTTC
>.|TRBJ2-1|once|TRBV9
CASSAQGDEQFF
TGTGCCAGCAGCGCGCAGGGTGATGAGCAGTTCTTC
>.|TRBJ2-7|.|TRBV11-2
CASSLVRRHPSYEQYF
TGTGCCAGCAGCTTAGTCCGCAGGCACCCCTCCTACGAGCAGTACTTC
>TRBD2|TRBJ2-3|.|TRBV6-7
CASSHFAPGLTPVDTQYF
TGTGCCAGCAGCCACTTTGCCCCGGGACTAACGCCCGTTGATACGCAGTATTTT
>.|TRBJ1-1|.|TRBV18
CASSPQSGGLGNTEAFF
TGTGCCAGCTCACCACAGTCGGGGGGCCTTGGGAACACTGAAGCTTTCTTT
>.|TRBJ2-6|few|TRBV28
CASADSGANVLTF
TGTGCCAGCGCGGACTCTGGGGCCAACGTCCTGACTTTC
>TRBD2|TRBJ2-3|.|TRBV4-3
CASSQEIPSSGGAVDTQYF
TGCGCCAGCAGCCAAGAAATCCCCTCTAGCGGGGGGGCCGTAGATACGCAGTATTTT
>.|TRBJ1-2|.|TRBV5-4
CASNPPGGGYTF
TGTGCCAGCAACCCCCCCGGGGGTGGCTACACCTTC
>.|TRBJ1-2|.|TRBV19
CASRGNVDRKNNLNYGYTF
TGTGCCAGTAGGGGAAATGTGGACAGAAAAAATAACCTGAACTATGGCTACACCTTC
>.|TRBJ1-4|.|TRBV5-1
CASSLDSTTNEKLFF
TGCGCCAGCAGCTTGGATTCTACAACTAATGAAAAACTGTTTTTT
>.|TRBJ2-3|.|TRBV11-2
CASSFRGLDTQYF
TGTGCCAGCAGCTTTCGGGGGTTGGATACGCAGTATTTT
>.|TRBJ2-3|.|TRBV4-1
CASSQGQLSTDTQYF
TGCGCCAGCAGCCAAGGACAATTAAGCACAGATACGCAGTATTTT
>TRBD1|TRBJ1-5|.|TRBV7-2
CASGQGVGYNQPQHF
TGTGCCAGCGGACAGGGGGTGGGGTACAATCAGCCCCAGCATTTT
>.|TRBJ1-3|.|TRBV6-1
CASSMYGSGNTIYF
TGTGCCAGTTCGATGTACGGTTCTGGAAACACCATATATTTT
>TRBD1|TRBJ2-5|.|TRBV9
CASSADRGEETQYF
TGTGCCAGCAGCGCGGACAGGGGCGAAGAGACCCAGTACTTC
>.|TRBJ1-2|.|TRBV4-1
CASSQEGTGLIYGYTF
TGCGCCAGCAGCCAAGAAGGCACAGGTCTCATCTATGGCTACACCTTC
>TRBD2|TRBJ2-5|.|TRBV7-2
CASSLAVRGGSRETQYF
TGTGCCAGCAGCTTAGCGGTCCGGGGGGGCTCCCGGGAGACCCAGTACTTC
>.|TRBJ1-6|.|TRBV19
CASSMGGNSPLHF
TGTGCCAGTAGTATGGGGGGAAATTCACCCCTCCACTTT
>.|TRBJ1-1|.|TRBV2
CATTQDIRAFF
TGTGCCACCACGCAGGATATCCGGGCTTTCTTT